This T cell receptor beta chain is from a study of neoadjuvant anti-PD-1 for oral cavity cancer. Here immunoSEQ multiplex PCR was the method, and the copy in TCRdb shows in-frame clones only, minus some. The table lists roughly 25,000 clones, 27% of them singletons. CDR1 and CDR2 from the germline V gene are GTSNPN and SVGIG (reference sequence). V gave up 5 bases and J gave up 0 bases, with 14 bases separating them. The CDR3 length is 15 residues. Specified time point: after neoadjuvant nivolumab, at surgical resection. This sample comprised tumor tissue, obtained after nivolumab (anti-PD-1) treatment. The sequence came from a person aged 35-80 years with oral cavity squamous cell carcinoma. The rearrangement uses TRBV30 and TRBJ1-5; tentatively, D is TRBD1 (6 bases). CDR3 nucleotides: TGTGCCTGGTCTACAGGGTCTTCTAGCAATCAGCCCCAGCATTTT. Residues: CAWSTGSSSNQPQHF.